The present entry profiles one TCR beta chain with its context. This entry is derived from a study of blood T cell repertoires in COVID-19. With V trimmed by 2 bases and J by 6 bases, 19 bases remained unmatched. CDR1 and CDR2 (germline): MRHNA, SNTAGT. This CDR3 has 18 amino acids. Assay: immunoSEQ multiplex PCR; the TCRdb copy retains only in-frame clones and omits some. The sample yields around 230,000 clones, approximately 88% seen once. The rearrangement uses TRBV6-4 and TRBJ2-7, with 7 nucleotides matching TRBD2. Sequenced: PBMCs or T cells enriched from blood (not recorded which). The clonotype was recovered from a woman aged 35 to 49 with acute COVID-19. CDR3 in DNA: TGTGCCAGCAGTGACACGTCCCGTTGCGGGGGAGGGCCAATCGAGCAGTACGTC. It encodes CASSDTSRCGGGPIEQYV.